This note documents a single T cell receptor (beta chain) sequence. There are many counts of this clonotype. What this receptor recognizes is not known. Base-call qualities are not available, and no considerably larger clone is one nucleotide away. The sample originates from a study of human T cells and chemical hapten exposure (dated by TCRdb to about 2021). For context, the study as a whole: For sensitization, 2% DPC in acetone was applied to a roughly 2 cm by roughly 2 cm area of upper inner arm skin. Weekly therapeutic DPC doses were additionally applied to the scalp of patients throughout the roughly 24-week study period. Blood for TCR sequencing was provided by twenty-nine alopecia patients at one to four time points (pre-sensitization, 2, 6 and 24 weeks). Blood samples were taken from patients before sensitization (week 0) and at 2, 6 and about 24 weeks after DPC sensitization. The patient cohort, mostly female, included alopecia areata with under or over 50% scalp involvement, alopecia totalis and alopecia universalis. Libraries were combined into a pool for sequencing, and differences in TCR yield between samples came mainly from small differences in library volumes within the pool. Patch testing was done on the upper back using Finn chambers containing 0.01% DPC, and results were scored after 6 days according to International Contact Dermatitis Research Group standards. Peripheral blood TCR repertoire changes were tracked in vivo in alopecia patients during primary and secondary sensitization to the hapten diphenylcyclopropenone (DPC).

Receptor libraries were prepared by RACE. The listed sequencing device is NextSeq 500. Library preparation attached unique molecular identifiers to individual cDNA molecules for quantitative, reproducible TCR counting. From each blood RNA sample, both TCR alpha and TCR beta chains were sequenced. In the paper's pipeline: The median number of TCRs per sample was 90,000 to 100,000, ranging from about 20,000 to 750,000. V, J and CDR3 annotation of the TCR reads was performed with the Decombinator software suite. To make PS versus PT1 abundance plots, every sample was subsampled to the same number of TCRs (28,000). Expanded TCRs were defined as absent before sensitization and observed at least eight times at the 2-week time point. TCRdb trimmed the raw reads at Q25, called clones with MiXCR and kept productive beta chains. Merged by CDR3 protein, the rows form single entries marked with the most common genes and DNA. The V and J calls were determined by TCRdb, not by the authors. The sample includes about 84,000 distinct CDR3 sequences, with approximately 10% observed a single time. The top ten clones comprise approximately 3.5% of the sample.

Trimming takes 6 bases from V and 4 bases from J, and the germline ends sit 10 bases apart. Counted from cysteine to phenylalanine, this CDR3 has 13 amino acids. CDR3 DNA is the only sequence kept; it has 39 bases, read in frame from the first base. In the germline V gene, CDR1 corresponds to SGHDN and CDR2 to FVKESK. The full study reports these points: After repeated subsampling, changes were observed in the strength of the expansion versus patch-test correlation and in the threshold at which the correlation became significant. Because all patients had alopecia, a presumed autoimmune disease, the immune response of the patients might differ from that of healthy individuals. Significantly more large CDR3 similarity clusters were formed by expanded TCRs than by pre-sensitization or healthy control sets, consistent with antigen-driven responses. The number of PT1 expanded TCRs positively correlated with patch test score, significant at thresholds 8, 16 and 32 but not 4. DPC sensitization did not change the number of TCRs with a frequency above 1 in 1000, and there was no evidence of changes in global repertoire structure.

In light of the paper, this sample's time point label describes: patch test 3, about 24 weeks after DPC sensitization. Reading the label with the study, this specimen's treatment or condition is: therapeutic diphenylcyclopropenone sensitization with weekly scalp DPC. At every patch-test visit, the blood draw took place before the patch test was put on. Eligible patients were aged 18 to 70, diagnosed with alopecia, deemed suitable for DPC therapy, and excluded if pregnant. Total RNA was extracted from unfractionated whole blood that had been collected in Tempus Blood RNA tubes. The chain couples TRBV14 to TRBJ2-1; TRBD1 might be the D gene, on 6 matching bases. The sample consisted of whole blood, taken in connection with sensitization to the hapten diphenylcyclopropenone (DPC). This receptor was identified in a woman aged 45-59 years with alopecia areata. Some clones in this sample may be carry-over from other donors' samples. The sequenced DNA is TGTGCCAGCAGGGGGACATCGTACAATGAGCAGTTCTTC. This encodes CASRGTSYNEQFF.